The 32 T cell receptor beta chains below were found in one sample sequenced in a study of shared clonotypes between healthy human individuals. Sequencing was performed with immunoSEQ multiplex PCR; in TCRdb, only in-frame clones are kept and a portion is missing. Counted here are 1,100,000 or so clones, approximately 78% occurring once; the ten biggest clones make up approximately 0.5%. Sample: memory CD4+ T cells from PBMCs. Specified subset: CD45RA-negative fraction. The receptors stem from a man younger than 30 in good health. Some clones in this sample may be carry-over from other donors' samples.

CDR3 DNA sequence: TGCGCCAGCAGCCCTACGATCTTATCACAGAATGAGCAGTTCTTC. Residues: CASSPTILSQNEQFF. The chain links TRBV5-1 to TRBJ2-1; D is undetermined. Germline V gene lookup returns CDR1 SGHRS and CDR2 YFSETQ. V shed 4 bases and J shed 7 bases, with 18 bases lying between them. The CDR3 contains 15 residues.

This clone was observed a few times. This rearrangement joins TRBV28 to TRBJ1-2, with D unresolved. V was shortened by 2 bases and J by 2 bases, with 12 bases between the two germline ends. The CDR3 spans 15 residues. Germline V gene data show CDR1 as MDHEN and CDR2 as SYDVKM. This CDR3 reads CASSLGQTENYGYTF. The CDR3 DNA is TGTGCCAGCAGTTTAGGCCAAACAGAAAACTATGGCTACACCTTC.

The chain couples TRBV2 to TRBJ1-1; 7 bases map to TRBD1. Germline CDR1 SNHLY, CDR2 FYNNEI. V lost 1 base and J lost 6; bases outside the gene matches: 8. CDR3 length: 15 amino acids. The CDR3 reads CASSEEEGAVSEAFF. The CDR3 DNA reads as TGTGCCAGCAGTGAAGAAGAGGGGGCAGTCTCTGAAGCTTTCTTT.

This clone was picked up a small number of times. This chain connects TRBV20-1 to TRBJ2-1, with TRBD2 matching over 7 bases. The germline V gene encodes CDR1 DFQATT and CDR2 SNEGSKA (reference sequence). The trim removed 5 bases at V and 12 bases at J, leaving 7 bases unmatched. This CDR3 region has 11 residues. This chain's CDR3 is CSASLAETQFF. The CDR3 bases are TGCAGTGCTTCTCTAGCGGAGACGCAGTTCTTC.

This chain uses TRBV19 with TRBJ2-3; a weak D match, TRBD2 (6 bases). CDR1 and CDR2 (germline): LNHDA, SQIVND (reference sequence). This CDR3 contains 13 residues. Trimming pared 5 bases from V and 9 bases from J, leaving 15 bases between. The CDR3 here is CASSWDSPSTQYF. The CDR3 region has the DNA TGTGCCAGTAGTTGGGACTCCCCGAGCACGCAGTATTTT.

The chain links TRBV10-3 to TRBJ2-7, with 10 bases fitting TRBD1. The CDR3 has 15 residues. V dropped 5 bases and J dropped 2; count of bases not matched to a gene: 6. Germline lookup yields CDR1 ENHRY and CDR2 SYGVKD. The CDR3 protein is CAISTTGTGAYEQYF. The CDR3 DNA is TGTGCCATCAGTACTACCGGGACAGGGGCCTACGAGCAGTACTTC.

The chain combines TRBV27 with TRBJ2-7; D uncertain. This CDR3 is 15 amino acids long. Between the trimmed V and J ends, which lost 4 bases and 6 bases, there was a span of 19 bases. CDR1 and CDR2 from the germline V gene are MNHEY and SMNVEV (reference sequence). As DNA, the CDR3 is TGTGCCAGCAGTTCCCTCGGCGGAACCTTCCTCGAGCAGTACTTC. Its protein product is CASSSLGGTFLEQYF.

The V call is TRBV5-5, the J call TRBJ1-3; 7 bases line up with TRBD1. The CDR3 has 16 amino acids. CDR1 is SGHKS and CDR2 is YYEKEE in the germline V gene (reference sequence). V gave up 3 bases and J gave up 0 bases; unmatched junction bases: 6. The CDR3 region is CASSSGQFDSGNTIYF. DNA of the CDR3: TGTGCCAGCAGCTCGGGACAGTTCGACTCTGGAAACACCATATATTTT.

In DNA form, the CDR3 reads TGTGCCAGCTCACCGAAGCTAGTACTAGCGGGAGCTGGCGAGCAGTACTTC. It yields the protein CASSPKLVLAGAGEQYF. The chain uses TRBV18 and TRBJ2-7, with 11 bases identical to TRBD2. This CDR3 spans 17 amino acids. The V and J ends lost 3 bases and 6 bases, in that order; junction bases with no gene match: 13. Germline assignment: CDR1 KGHSH and CDR2 LQKENI. The full variable domain, with the rest looked up from reference TRBV18 and TRBJ2-7, is NAGVMQNPRHLVRRRGQEARLRCSPMKGHSHVYWYRQLPEEGLKFMVYLQKENIIDESGMPKERFSAEFPKEGPSILRIQQVVRGDSAAYFCASSPKLVLAGAGEQYFGPGTRLTVT.

The chain employs TRBV19 and TRBJ2-7; no clear D. Germline loops: CDR1 LNHDA, CDR2 SQIVND (reference sequence). The CDR3 is 13 residues long. The ends were cut back, 5 bases at V and 2 bases at J, with 10 bases in the middle. The CDR3 loop is CASSPRNTYEQYF. In nucleotides, the CDR3 is TGTGCCAGTAGTCCCCGTAATACCTACGAGCAGTACTTC. The full variable domain, rest sourced from reference TRBV19 and TRBJ2-7, is DGGITQSPKYLFRKEGQNVTLSCEQNLNHDAMYWYRQDPGQGLRLIYYSQIVNDFQKGDIAEGYSVSREKKESFPLTVTSAQKNPTAFYLCASSPRNTYEQYFGPGTRLTVT.

The V call is TRBV7-9, the J call TRBJ2-2; possibly TRBD1 for D (6 bases). V was cut by 7 bases and J by 4 bases, with 7 bases left in between. The CDR3 spans 12 residues. CDR1 and CDR2 (germline): SEHNR, FQNEAQ (reference sequence). The CDR3 spells CASMGATGELFF. CDR3 DNA sequence: TGTGCCAGCATGGGGGCCACCGGGGAGCTGTTTTTT.

About this clone: This clone may be a read error of a much larger clone one base away. The gene calls are TRBV25-1 and TRBJ1-5; D is perhaps TRBD1 (5 bases). Trimming took off 5 bases at V and 4 bases at J, with 6 bases between the two ends. Germline V gene sequence: CDR1 MGHDK, CDR2 SYGVNS. The CDR3 runs 12 residues. CDR3 sequence reads: CASSWGNQPQHF. The CDR3 DNA reads as TGTGCCAGCAGTTGGGGGAATCAGCCCCAGCATTTT.

This sequence joins TRBV7-9 and TRBJ2-5; the D call may be TRBD1 or TRBD2 (5 bases each). CDR1 and CDR2 (germline): SEHNR, FQNEAQ (reference sequence). The CDR3 sequence is 15 residues long. V was cut by 2 bases and J by 7 bases, with 17 bases left in between. CDR3 sequence: CASSLSPRGRGTQYF. In nucleotides, the CDR3 is TGTGCCAGCAGCTTATCCCCACGGGGCCGGGGGACCCAGTACTTC. The entire variable domain, with the rest obtained from reference TRBV7-9 and TRBJ2-5, is as follows: DTGVSQNPRHKITKRGQNVTFRCDPISEHNRLYWYRQTLGQGPEFLTYFQNEAQLEKSRLLSDRFSAERPKGSFSTLEIQRTEQGDSAMYLCASSLSPRGRGTQYFGPGTRLLVL.

This clone showed up just once. This chain links TRBV30 with TRBJ2-3; 8 bases map to TRBD2. Germline V gives CDR1 GTSNPN, CDR2 SVGIG (reference sequence). This CDR3 region has 15 residues. V dropped 5 bases and J dropped 0; count of bases not matched to a gene: 7. The DNA of the CDR3 is TGTGCCTGGGGTCGTGGACTAGCCAGCACAGATACGCAGTATTTT. Translated: CAWGRGLASTDTQYF. Drawing the rest from reference TRBV30 and TRBJ2-3, the complete variable domain is SQTIHQWPATLVQPVGSPLSLECTVEGTSNPNLYWYRQAAGRGLQLLFYSVGIGQISSEVPQNLSASRPQDRQFILSSKKLLLSDSGFYLCAWGRGLASTDTQYFGPGTRLTVL.

This clone was seen only once. The V call is TRBV5-1, the J call TRBJ1-2; possible D gene TRBD1, 5 bases. The CDR3 runs to 14 residues. Trimming removed 0 bases at V and 8 bases at J, with 14 bases between. Germline V gene data show CDR1 as SGHRS and CDR2 as YFSETQ. Here the CDR3 reads CASSLVGVDGGYTF. The CDR3, as DNA: TGCGCCAGCAGCTTGGTGGGGGTAGACGGCGGCTACACCTTC.

The CDR3 DNA is TGTGCCAGCAGGGCGGGGACCTCTGGAAACACCATATATTTT. It codes for CASRAGTSGNTIYF. The chain couples TRBV9 to TRBJ1-3; D is perhaps TRBD1 (5 bases). The germline V gene encodes CDR1 SGDLS and CDR2 YYNGEE. This CDR3 region has 14 residues. Between the trimmed V and J ends, which lost 5 bases and 0 bases, there was a span of 9 bases.

The chain employs TRBV5-6 and TRBJ2-1; 9 positions match TRBD1. V was pared by 0 bases and J by 4 bases, with 5 bases of the junction left unmatched. Germline loops: CDR1 SGHDT, CDR2 YYEEEE. The CDR3 sequence is 16 residues long. The CDR3 loop reads CASSLGGQGNYNEQFF. For the CDR3, the DNA is TGTGCCAGCAGCTTGGGCGGACAGGGGAATTACAATGAGCAGTTCTTC. Full variable domain (remainder filled in from reference TRBV5-6 and TRBJ2-1): DAGVTQSPTHLIKTRGQQVTLRCSPKSGHDTVSWYQQALGQGPQFIFQYYEEEERQRGNFPDRFSGHQFPNYSSELNVNALLLGDSALYLCASSLGGQGNYNEQFFGPGTRLTVL.

Worth noting for this clone: Sequence at one end of the junction differs from germline and may be a read error. The chain is built from TRBV29-1 and TRBJ2-1; TRBD1 or TRBD2 may be the D gene (5 bases each). Germline V gives CDR1 SQVTM, CDR2 ANQGSEA. The CDR3 length is 11 residues. The CDR3 region is CSVERGDVQVF. CDR3 sequence (DNA): TGCAGCGTTGAAAGGGGAGACGTGCAGGTCTTC.

The J gene is TRBJ2-3, the V gene TRBV7-8, with D hard to call. The germline V gene encodes CDR1 SGHVS and CDR2 FQNEAQ. Trimming cost V 1 base and J 0 bases, with 23 bases left between them. The length of the CDR3 is 20 residues. The CDR3 DNA sequence: TGTGCCAGCAGCTTAGAAGTCCCGGGCGGAATAACAACTAGCACAGATACGCAGTATTTT. This translates into CASSLEVPGGITTSTDTQYF.

The chain links TRBV9 to TRBJ2-7, with unresolved D. The germline CDR1 and CDR2 sequences are SGDLS and YYNGEE. The CDR3 totals 14 residues. V lost 1 base to trimming and J lost 0 bases, with 8 bases between them. The DNA for the CDR3 is TGTGCCAGCAGCGTAACCCCAGACTCCTACGAGCAGTACTTC. It yields the protein CASSVTPDSYEQYF.

The J gene is TRBJ2-1, the V gene TRBV13; D is perhaps TRBD1 (5 bases). The CDR3 length is 14 residues. V dropped 1 base and J dropped 5 bases, with 9 bases sitting between them. Germline CDR1 is PRHDT and CDR2 is FYEKMQ (reference sequence). The CDR3, as DNA: TGTGCCAGCAGCTTAGTACAGGCCGACAATGAGCAGTTCTTC. It encodes CASSLVQADNEQFF.

The CDR3 bases are TGTGCCAGCAGGCAAGGGACGGGGAACACTGAAGCTTTCTTT. It translates to CASRQGTGNTEAFF. The chain has TRBV7-2 and TRBJ1-1; possibly TRBD1 for D (5 bases). Looked up from germline, CDR1 is SGHTA and CDR2 is FQGNSA. The CDR3 consists of 14 residues. The V gene lost 6 bases and the J gene lost 1 base, with 12 bases spanning the gap.

The chain carries TRBV5-4 and TRBJ1-1; TRBD1 agrees at 9 bases. Germline CDR1 and CDR2: SGHNT and YYREEE (reference sequence). The V segment lost 2 bases and the J segment 11 bases; nucleotides outside the gene matches: 16. The CDR3 is 16 amino acids. This CDR3 reads CASSFNRGLNTLEAFF. The CDR3 DNA reads TGTGCCAGCAGCTTTAACAGGGGGCTTAATACACTTGAGGCTTTCTTT. The complete variable domain, with remaining parts taken from reference TRBV5-4 and TRBJ1-1, reads ETGVTQSPTHLIKTRGQQVTLRCSSQSGHNTVSWYQQALGQGPQFIFQYYREEENGRGNFPPRFSGLQFPNYSSELNVNALELDDSALYLCASSFNRGLNTLEAFFGQGTRLTVV.

The chain combines TRBV28 with TRBJ1-2, with 7 positions matching TRBD1. Trimming cost V 6 bases and J 3 bases; bases outside gene matches: 4. This CDR3 region has 13 residues. Germline V lookup: CDR1 MDHEN, CDR2 SYDVKM. The CDR3 is CASRQGSDYGYTF. The CDR3 DNA is TGTGCCAGCAGACAGGGGTCTGACTATGGCTACACCTTC.

The chain links TRBV21-1 to TRBJ1-5. TRBV21-1 is labeled a pseudogene. This CDR3 is built from 11 residues. CDR3 sequence reads: CASRTDGPQHF. The CDR3 coding sequence is TGTGCCAGCAGAACGGATGGGCCCCAGCATTTT.

The V and J genes are TRBV15 and TRBJ1-2; possible D gene TRBD1, 6 bases. CDR3 length equals 16 residues. Trimming pared 1 base from V and 7 bases from J, leaving 19 bases between. Germline V gene sequence: CDR1 LNHNV, CDR2 YYDKDF (reference sequence). The CDR3 loop is CATSRGTATHRGGYTF. DNA of the CDR3: TGTGCCACCAGCAGAGGGACAGCCACCCACCGGGGTGGCTACACCTTC.

J is TRBJ2-2 and V is TRBV7-9; 16 nucleotides agree with TRBD2. CDR1 is SEHNR and CDR2 is FQNEAQ in the germline V gene (reference sequence). Trimming took 5 bases from V and 7 from J; bases not matched to a gene: 10. The CDR3 loop spans 18 amino acids. The CDR3 DNA is TGTGCCAGCAGCCTTGGGACTAGCGGGAGGGTCGTCTTCGGGGAGCTGTTTTTT. Amino acid sequence: CASSLGTSGRVVFGELFF.

In its sample, this clone was seen a few times. At one boundary the junction diverges from the germline segment, which might be a read error. V is TRBV7-3 and J is TRBJ2-3; D might be TRBD2 (5 bases). This CDR3 comprises 14 residues. Germline V lookup: CDR1 SGHTA, CDR2 FQGTGA. The CDR3 DNA sequence: TGTGCCAGCAGCTTAACGGCTAGCAGAGATACGCAGTATTTT. It specifies CASSLTASRDTQYF.

As concerns this clone: A much larger clone differs from this one at a single base, so this may be a read error. V usage is TRBV5-4 and J usage is TRBJ2-1; no reliable D call. CDR1 is SGHNT, CDR2 YYREEE, per germline (reference sequence). The CDR3 spans 13 residues. Deletions cut 0 bases from V and 2 bases from J, with 3 bases between. CDR3: CASSLDAYNEQFF. The CDR3 DNA reads as TGTGCCAGCAGCTTGGATGCCTACAATGAGCAGTTCTTC.

The rearrangement links TRBV5-6 to TRBJ2-5; 8 bases agree with TRBD1. The germline CDR1 and CDR2 sequences are SGHDT and YYEEEE. The CDR3 loop spans 14 amino acids. V lost 0 bases to trimming and J lost 7 bases; unmatched junction nucleotides: 5. The CDR3 sequence: CASSLVEQGGTQYF. The DNA for the CDR3 is TGTGCCAGCAGCTTGGTGGAACAGGGGGGGACCCAGTACTTC.

The chain joins TRBV4-2 to TRBJ1-1; the match to TRBD1 covers 12 bases. Trimming cost V 6 bases and J 5 bases; bases outside gene matches: 10. The germline gives CDR1 LGHNA, CDR2 YNFKEQ. The CDR3 runs 16 residues. The CDR3 loop is CASRPGTGGWVTEAFF. In DNA, the CDR3 is TGTGCCAGCAGGCCCGGGACAGGGGGCTGGGTGACTGAAGCTTTCTTT.

This chain uses TRBV28 with TRBJ1-4, with D possibly TRBD1 on 6 matching bases. Germline values: CDR1 MDHEN, CDR2 SYDVKM. The CDR3 runs to 16 residues. V lost 6 bases to trimming and J lost 0 bases, with 14 bases between them. The CDR3 sequence: CASRSRGGTTNEKLFF. The CDR3 coding sequence is TGTGCCAGCAGGTCCAGGGGCGGGACAACTAATGAAAAACTGTTTTTT.